Listed below are T cell receptor beta chains from one sample, sequenced in a study of early T cells in non-severe SARS-CoV-2 infection. TCRdb fed the 5' RACE reads into MiXCR, producing one record per CDR3 protein. The top ten hold around 1.8% of the sample, which has approximately 65,000 distinct CDR3 sequences, more than 9% seen once. Input material: whole blood. The receptors shown here come from an adult who was a healthcare worker with PCR-confirmed SARS-CoV-2 infection or an uninfected control (not recorded which). The CDR3 runs from the conserved cysteine through the conserved F or W. D genes are given only for firm matches.

>TRBV28|TRBJ1-1|TRBD1
CASSSTGTDTEAFF
>TRBV6-5|TRBJ2-5|TRBD1
CASSADRGEETQYF
>TRBV19|TRBJ2-3|-
CASSYSLDTQYF
>TRBV6-5|TRBJ1-2|-
CASTHRAGPSNYGYTF
>TRBV6-2/TRBV6-3|TRBJ1-1|TRBD1
CASSQGLTGVVSTEAFF
>TRBV4-2|TRBJ2-1|-
CASSQSGSGEGWINEQFF
>TRBV13|TRBJ2-1|TRBD2
CASSGRRTSGNNEQFF
>TRBV20-1|TRBJ2-2|TRBD2
CSQLLAGGRRGSNTGELFF
>TRBV30|TRBJ2-7|-
CAWSRDGPSVEQYF
>TRBV5-6|TRBJ2-1|TRBD2
CASSLRRTSGGDYNEQFF
>TRBV30|TRBJ2-1|-
CAWSSLDNEQFF
>TRBV10-3|TRBJ1-1|-
CAISPKNTEAFF
>TRBV29-1|TRBJ1-1|-
CSALTGEAFF
>TRBV21-1|TRBJ2-2|-
CASIKQGRVPRTGELFF
>TRBV4-1|TRBJ2-7|TRBD1
CASSLGQGFSYEQYF
>TRBV11-2|TRBJ1-1|-
CASSLSSENTEAFF
>TRBV19|TRBJ2-5|-
CATPRGGQETQYF
>TRBV20-1|TRBJ2-1|TRBD1
CSAPAGGQGRNEQFF
>TRBV20-1|TRBJ2-1|TRBD2
CSARDLQRSGENNEQFF
>TRBV12-3/TRBV12-4|TRBJ1-5|-
CASSVGGRDQPQHF
>TRBV30|TRBJ2-2|-
CAWSAGANTGELFF
>TRBV29-1|TRBJ1-1|-
CSVGREAFF
>TRBV29-1|TRBJ2-1|-
CSVEDLRGSHTYNEQFF
>TRBV29-1|TRBJ1-1|-
CSVSFPSANTEAFF
>TRBV7-2|TRBJ1-2|TRBD1
CASSPGQGASYGYTF
>TRBV6-6|TRBJ2-4|-
CASTPAGSAKNIQYF
>TRBV7-6|TRBJ2-1|TRBD2
CASSLEGLAINEQFF
>TRBV25-1|TRBJ1-6|TRBD1
CASSEVWPAGGNSPLHF
>TRBV9|TRBJ2-5|TRBD1
CASSARRQGVKETQYF
>TRBV5-1|TRBJ2-7|-
CASSFTGREQYF
>TRBV5-4|TRBJ2-7|-
CASSLDRATYEQYF
>TRBV28|TRBJ2-5|-
CASSLGGIAQETQYF
>TRBV7-3|TRBJ1-6|-
CASSRTGGNSPLHF
>TRBV7-9|TRBJ1-3|-
CASSPIRSGNTIYF
>TRBV6-2/TRBV6-3|TRBJ2-7|TRBD1
CASRPTGDNEQYF
>TRBV7-9|TRBJ2-1|-
CASSLGSGQFF
>TRBV7-8|TRBJ2-4|-
CASSLWGVAKNIQYF
>TRBV20-1|TRBJ2-2|TRBD2
CSGTSDSNTGELFF
>TRBV20-1|TRBJ1-1|-
CSAYRDGTEAFF
>TRBV27|TRBJ1-1|-
CASSFIRGAEAFF
>TRBV15|TRBJ1-1|-
CATSTYQGNTEAFF
>TRBV5-4|TRBJ1-2|TRBD1
CASSLVDRGASGYTF
>TRBV5-4|TRBJ1-2|-
CASTLGWNYGYTF
>TRBV25-1|TRBJ2-5|-
CASSGHASGTQETQYF
>TRBV13|TRBJ2-7|TRBD1
CVSFLAGTGAYEQYF
>TRBV19|TRBJ1-5|-
CASSKGDVSNQPQHF
>TRBV29-1|TRBJ2-2|TRBD2
CSVGGGRGTGELFF
>TRBV6-6|TRBJ1-1|-
CASGEQNTEAFF
>TRBV30|TRBJ1-1|TRBD1
CAGDRGSTEAFF
>TRBV6-1|TRBJ2-7|TRBD2
CASSEQAGGSYEQYF
>TRBV11-2|TRBJ2-1|TRBD1
CASSFLFKRQGSSYNEQFF
>TRBV19|TRBJ1-2|-
CASSRDSSGYGYTF